The 5 T cell receptor beta chains given below trace back to one sample, sequenced in a study of cytomegalovirus exposure and HLA in healthy donors. Sequencing used immunoSEQ multiplex PCR; TCRdb keeps in-frame clones, though not all of them. The data contain about 150,000 clones, about 95% of them singletons. Sequences were obtained from PBMCs. The receptor source for this set is a man aged 18 to 30 in good health and CMV-seropositive.

The chain couples TRBV27 to TRBJ2-7, with 9 bases that match TRBD2. Losses at the gene ends were 5 bases for V and 4 bases for J; bases not matched to a gene: 9. Germline V gene data show CDR1 as MNHEY and CDR2 as SMNVEV (reference sequence). The length of the CDR3 is 15 residues. CDR3 sequence reads: CASSTVAGAWYEQYF. The CDR3 coding sequence is TGTGCCAGCAGTACCGTAGCGGGAGCATGGTACGAGCAGTACTTC.

This chain joins TRBV19 and TRBJ2-7; 7 bases match TRBD2. V lost 6 bases to trimming and J lost 4 bases; unmatched junction nucleotides: 15. The CDR3 extends over 16 amino acids. Germline-derived CDR1 and CDR2 are LNHDA and SQIVND (reference sequence). The CDR3 sequence: CASSDRGGGSAYEQYF. CDR3 DNA: TGTGCCAGTAGCGACCGAGGTGGCGGGAGTGCGTACGAGCAGTACTTC.

The genes are TRBV7-2 and TRBJ2-5, with 9 positions matching TRBD1. V shed 2 bases and J 5 bases; nucleotides not matched to a gene: 12. The germline V gene encodes CDR1 SGHTA and CDR2 FQGNSA. This CDR3 has 17 residues. DNA of the CDR3: TGTGCCAGCAGCTTAATTCCAACAGGGGGCGACTGGGAGACCCAGTACTTC. It encodes CASSLIPTGGDWETQYF. Combining the CDR3 with reference TRBV7-2 and TRBJ2-5 gives the whole variable domain GAGVSQSPSNKVTEKGKDVELRCDPISGHTALYWYRQSLGQGLEFLIYFQGNSAPDKSGLPSDRFSAERTGGSVSTLTIQRTQQEDSAVYLCASSLIPTGGDWETQYFGPGTRLLVL.

The V and J genes are TRBV6-1 and TRBJ2-7; maybe TRBD2 (6 bases). Per germline, CDR1 MNHNS and CDR2 SASEGT. The V gene lost 4 bases and the J gene lost 0 bases, with 10 bases spanning the gap. The CDR3 is made up of 14 amino acids. The CDR3 bases are TGTGCCAGCAGTGTCCGGGGGAGCTCCTACGAGCAGTACTTC. Translation: CASSVRGSSYEQYF.

The chain links TRBV7-9 to TRBJ2-7, with a tentative D call TRBD1 (5 bases). Trimming shortened V by 6 bases and J by 3 bases, and 12 bases separated the two germline ends. Germline V gene sequence: CDR1 SEHNR, CDR2 FQNEAQ (reference sequence). CDR3 length: 13 residues. The CDR3, as DNA: TGTGCCAGCAGTAAGGACACCTTCTACGAGCAGTACTTC. Translating it yields CASSKDTFYEQYF.